This T cell receptor beta chain was identified during a study of control samples from healthy donors and cancer patients. The V end lost 4 bases, the J end lost 1 base, and 11 bases lay between the germline ends. The germline gives CDR1 SGHTA, CDR2 FQGNSA. CDR3 length: 14 residues. The protocol was immunoSEQ multiplex PCR, while the TCRdb copy is restricted to in-frame clones and leaves out a portion. The sample carries some 87,000 clones, approximately 80% recorded once. Material for sequencing was PBMCs. The TCR was taken from a man in his sixties with head and neck cancer. The rearrangement joins TRBV7-2 to TRBJ2-7, with D possibly TRBD2 on 5 matching bases. In nucleotides, the CDR3 is TGTGCCAGCAGCTCCTACGAGGGTTCCTACGAGCAGTACTTC. Its translation is CASSSYEGSYEQYF.